The 26 T cell receptor beta chains reported below all come from one sample, sequenced in a study of OX40 agonist ivuxolimab in advanced cancers. Sequencing was performed with immunoSEQ multiplex PCR; in TCRdb, only in-frame clones are kept and a portion is missing. The profile shows 70,000 to 85,000 clones, 85% to 95% of them singletons. The sample consisted of CD4+ or CD8+ T cells sorted from blood, taken in a trial of the OX40 agonist ivuxolimab. These receptors all come from an adult with an advanced solid tumor such as melanoma, head and neck, liver or kidney cancer.

V gene TRBV5-1 combines with J gene TRBJ2-1, with D maybe TRBD1 (5 bases). Germline CDR1 and CDR2: SGHRS and YFSETQ. The CDR3 loop spans 15 amino acids. Trimming left V 0 bases short and J 7 bases short, with 14 bases between. This CDR3 reads CASSLGGGSRNEQFF. DNA for the CDR3: TGCGCCAGCAGCTTGGGGGGCGGCAGTCGAAATGAGCAGTTCTTC.

The chain couples TRBV19 to TRBJ2-5, with TRBD1 as a possible D gene (5 bases). Germline CDR1 and CDR2: LNHDA and SQIVND (reference sequence). V dropped 8 bases and J dropped 1 base, with 8 bases sitting between them. The CDR3 sequence is 12 residues long. CDR3 in DNA: TGTGCCAGTTCGGACACCCAAGAGACCCAGTACTTC. It codes for CASSDTQETQYF.

V and J are TRBV4-2 and TRBJ2-7; 9 nucleotides align to TRBD2. The CDR3 extends over 14 amino acids. Trimming removed 4 bases from V and 1 base from J; junction bases left unmatched: 2. Looked up from germline, CDR1 is LGHNA and CDR2 is YNFKEQ. CDR3 nucleotide sequence: TGTGCCAGCAGCCTTAGCGGGAGATCCTACGAGCAGTACTTC. Its protein product is CASSLSGRSYEQYF.

The DNA of the CDR3 is TGTGCCAGCAATAACCCGACAGGGGGTCTTGTGGAGACCCAGTACTTC. Its protein is CASNNPTGGLVETQYF. The genes are TRBV6-8 and TRBJ2-5, with 9 bases that match TRBD1. V lost 7 bases to trimming and J lost 5 bases; unmatched junction nucleotides: 14. The germline V gene encodes CDR1 MNHGY and CDR2 SAAAGT. The CDR3 covers 16 residues.

The chain recombines TRBV7-2 with TRBJ1-5; TRBD1 is a possible D gene (6 bases). There are 15 residues in the CDR3. Trimming shortened V by 4 bases and J by 0 bases, and 10 bases separated the two germline ends. Germline CDR1 SGHTA, CDR2 FQGNSA. The CDR3 region has the DNA TGTGCCAGCAGCTATATCAGGGGTAGCAATCAGCCCCAGCATTTT. This encodes CASSYIRGSNQPQHF.

The V gene is TRBV28, the J gene TRBJ1-2, with D perhaps matching TRBD1 (6 bases). The germline V gene encodes CDR1 MDHEN and CDR2 SYDVKM. The CDR3 loop spans 16 amino acids. V dropped 6 bases and J dropped 3 bases, with 20 bases sitting between them. The CDR3 loop reads CASSPAPGQKYYGYTF. As DNA, the CDR3 is TGTGCCAGCAGCCCGGCCCCCGGACAGAAATACTATGGCTACACCTTC.

J is TRBJ1-1 and V is TRBV28; no firm D call. Germline V lookup: CDR1 MDHEN, CDR2 SYDVKM. The CDR3 has 17 amino acids. Trimming removed 4 bases at V and 6 bases at J, with 24 bases between. The CDR3 spells CASSSVPGGKMVAEAFF. CDR3 nucleotides: TGTGCCAGCAGTTCCGTCCCAGGTGGGAAAATGGTCGCTGAAGCTTTCTTT.

CDR3 DNA: TGTGCCAGCAGGGAGGGATTCACCGGGGAGCTGTTTTTT. Protein sequence: CASREGFTGELFF. The chain is built from TRBV5-4 and TRBJ2-2, with D perhaps TRBD2 (6 bases). The V gene's germline CDR1 is SGHNT and CDR2 YYREEE (reference sequence). The V end lost 5 bases, the J end lost 4 bases, and 9 bases lay between the germline ends. The CDR3 contains 13 residues.

CDR3 nucleotides: TGTGCCAGCAGCTTGCGTCAGAAGAACACTGAAGCTTTCTTT. Its translation is CASSLRQKNTEAFF. The rearrangement links TRBV11-2 to TRBJ1-1; D call uncertain. The CDR3 length is 14 residues. Germline V gives CDR1 SGHAT, CDR2 FQNNGV. The V end was cut by 3 bases, the J end by 1 base, with 9 bases between.

This sequence joins TRBV2 and TRBJ2-1; 9 nucleotides align to TRBD2. The CDR3 is made up of 14 amino acids. Germline V gives CDR1 SNHLY, CDR2 FYNNEI. V lost 7 bases to trimming and J lost 10 bases; unmatched junction nucleotides: 11. CDR3 region: CASTPLAGFGEQFF. The CDR3, as DNA: TGTGCCAGCACCCCGCTAGCGGGATTTGGGGAGCAGTTCTTC.

The chain carries TRBV10-3 and TRBJ2-7; D possibly uses TRBD1 or TRBD2 (5 bases each). The CDR3 length is 14 residues. V lost 5 bases and J lost 5, with 16 bases in between. Germline CDR1 ENHRY, CDR2 SYGVKD. CDR3 residues: CAISRDPGVNEQYF. The CDR3 nucleotides are TGTGCCATCAGTCGGGACCCAGGAGTCAACGAGCAGTACTTC.

The rearrangement joins TRBV28 to TRBJ2-2; D uncertain. Trimming removed 3 bases at V and 1 base at J, with 12 bases between. CDR1 MDHEN and CDR2 SYDVKM come from the germline V gene. The CDR3 runs to 16 residues. In DNA form, the CDR3 reads TGTGCCAGCAGTTTCAGAGGACCCATGAACACCGGGGAGCTGTTTTTT. This encodes CASSFRGPMNTGELFF.

J is TRBJ2-7 and V is TRBV4-2; D remains ambiguous. V was clipped by 3 bases and J by 0 bases, with 9 bases between them. CDR1 is LGHNA and CDR2 is YNFKEQ in the germline V gene. CDR3 size: 14 residues. CDR3 residues: CASSQGESSYEQYF. For the CDR3, the DNA is TGTGCCAGCAGCCAGGGCGAAAGCTCCTACGAGCAGTACTTC.

V is TRBV2 and J is TRBJ2-7, with D perhaps matching TRBD1 (6 bases). Germline values: CDR1 SNHLY, CDR2 FYNNEI. CDR3 length: 11 residues. Trimming took 4 bases from V and 6 from J, leaving 7 bases between them. DNA for the CDR3: TGTGCCAGCAGTGTACAGGGCGAGCAGTACTTC. Its translation is CASSVQGEQYF.

This chain uses TRBV10-2 with TRBJ1-5; D is unclear. Between the trimmed V and J ends, which lost 1 base and 3 bases, there was a span of 13 bases. Germline CDR1 reads WSHSY; CDR2 reads SAAADI. This CDR3 comprises 16 residues. CDR3 in DNA: TGCGCCAGCAGTGAGTGGGTCGGGCAGAACAATCAGCCCCAGCATTTT. Its protein product is CASSEWVGQNNQPQHF.

This clone was counted between two and nine times. This chain connects TRBV27 to TRBJ2-7, with 15 bases identical to TRBD2. The V gene's germline CDR1 is MNHEY and CDR2 SMNVEV (reference sequence). The CDR3 has 15 residues. The V segment lost 4 bases and the J segment 4 bases; nucleotides outside the gene matches: 2. CDR3 loop: CASSSGLAGGYEQYF. CDR3 in DNA: TGTGCCAGCAGTTCTGGACTAGCGGGAGGGTACGAGCAGTACTTC.

V gene TRBV4-1 combines with J gene TRBJ2-6; 7 nucleotides align to TRBD1. V dropped 0 bases and J dropped 3; count of bases not matched to a gene: 5. This CDR3 spans 17 amino acids. Germline CDR1 is MGHRA and CDR2 is YSYEKL. This chain's CDR3 is CASSQDKGAGGANVLTF. The DNA for the CDR3 is TGCGCCAGCAGCCAAGACAAGGGGGCTGGTGGGGCCAACGTCCTGACTTTC.

The genes are TRBV30 and TRBJ2-6; TRBD2 matches 12 bases. The V gene's germline CDR1 is GTSNPN and CDR2 SVGIG (reference sequence). After removal of 2 bases from V and 4 bases from J, the junction contained 9 bases not matched to a gene. The CDR3 extends over 18 amino acids. The CDR3 sequence: CAWSPGTSGWAGANVLTF. In nucleotides, the CDR3 is TGTGCCTGGAGTCCCGGGACTAGCGGGTGGGCCGGGGCCAACGTCCTGACTTTC. Complete variable domain (other parts from reference TRBV30 and TRBJ2-6): SQTIHQWPATLVQPVGSPLSLECTVEGTSNPNLYWYRQAAGRGLQLLFYSVGIGQISSEVPQNLSASRPQDRQFILSSKKLLLSDSGFYLCAWSPGTSGWAGANVLTFGAGSRLTVL.

The CDR3 here is CRGGGTEAFF. CDR3 nucleotide sequence: TGCAGGGGAGGAGGGACTGAAGCTTTCTTT. The V gene is TRBV20-1, the J gene TRBJ1-1; no reliable D call. The CDR3 runs 10 residues. CDR1 and CDR2 (germline): DFQATT, SNEGSKA (reference sequence).

The V and J genes are TRBV6-5 and TRBJ2-6, with no clear D. The CDR3 covers 13 residues. CDR1 and CDR2 from the germline V gene are MNHEY and SVGAGI. With 5 bases removed from V and 2 bases from J, the gap between germline ends came to 4 bases. The CDR3 coding sequence is TGTGCCAGCAGTAAACCTGGGGCCAACGTCCTGACTTTC. The encoded protein is CASSKPGANVLTF.

This chain connects TRBV15 to TRBJ2-7; a possible D gene is TRBD2 (6 bases). This CDR3 is 16 amino acids long. CDR1 is LNHNV and CDR2 is YYDKDF in the germline V gene (reference sequence). V dropped 1 base and J dropped 0 bases, with 13 bases sitting between them. DNA for the CDR3: TGTGCCACCAGCAGAGTTCGGTCCGGGAGCTCCTACGAGCAGTACTTC. It is translated as CATSRVRSGSSYEQYF.

This clone was recorded a few times. The chain recombines TRBV4-2 with TRBJ2-2, with TRBD2 as a possible D gene (5 bases). Trimming removed 0 bases from V and 7 bases from J, with 9 bases in between. Germline V lookup: CDR1 LGHNA, CDR2 YNFKEQ. The CDR3 is made up of 14 amino acids. CDR3 loop: CASSQDRTYGELFF. The CDR3 DNA reads as TGTGCCAGCAGCCAAGACCGGACTTACGGGGAGCTGTTTTTT.

The V gene is TRBV19, the J gene TRBJ1-3; weak D call: TRBD1 (6 bases). Per germline, CDR1 LNHDA and CDR2 SQIVND (reference sequence). The CDR3 sequence is 14 residues long. The V end lost 5 bases, the J end lost 4 bases, and 12 bases lay between the germline ends. The DNA for the CDR3 is TGTGCCAGTAGTTCACAGGGTTCGGGAAACACCATATATTTT. This sequence encodes CASSSQGSGNTIYF.

The V and J genes are TRBV28 and TRBJ1-4; 7 nucleotides match TRBD1. Losses at the gene ends were 4 bases for V and 8 bases for J; bases not matched to a gene: 10. The CDR3 totals 15 residues. CDR1 and CDR2 from the germline V gene are MDHEN and SYDVKM. The CDR3, as DNA: TGTGCCAGCAGTTCAGGGGACAGACGGAGGGAAAAACTGTTTTTT. This gives the protein CASSSGDRRREKLFF.

The rearrangement links TRBV6-1 to TRBJ2-1; D ambiguous. Per germline, CDR1 MNHNS and CDR2 SASEGT. This CDR3 has 16 amino acids. V lost 2 bases and J 6 bases, leaving 17 bases between the germline ends. The CDR3 reads CASSEMSWAASNEQFF. CDR3 DNA: TGTGCCAGCAGTGAAATGTCGTGGGCCGCTTCCAATGAGCAGTTCTTC.

The V and J genes are TRBV5-4 and TRBJ2-5; 11 bases fit TRBD2. The CDR3 is 15 residues long. Germline CDR1 and CDR2: SGHNT and YYREEE (reference sequence). V was clipped by 4 bases and J by 0 bases; unmatched bases: 2. CDR3 nucleotides: TGTGCCAGCAGCAAGGGACTAGCGGACCAAGAGACCCAGTACTTC. Translated: CASSKGLADQETQYF.